This TCR beta chain was recorded in a study of T cells after yellow fever vaccination. A process of 5'RACE template switching, which added a universal primer site and UMIs, was used to make TCR cDNA. TCRdb itself ran the 5' RACE reads through MiXCR, one entry per CDR3 protein. The sample lists a few hundred thousand distinct CDR3 sequences; under 9% were seen once. The sample holds many counts of this clonotype. Its antigen is currently unknown. Study conclusions and caveats: One caveat is that FACS-sorted repertoires could contain abundant clonotypes contaminating from the bulk population.

There are 13 residues in the CDR3. Looked up from germline, CDR1 is MNHEY and CDR2 is SVGAGI. The V end was cut by 6 bases, the J end by 4 bases, with 13 bases between. Sequenced here: CD4+ T cells sorted from PBMCs, sampled 5 days after the yellow fever booster vaccination. The J gene is TRBJ2-7, the V gene TRBV6-5; possible D gene TRBD1, 6 bases. This sequence originates from a young man who received the YFV17D yellow fever vaccine. The CDR3 DNA sequence: TGTGCCAGCAGACCGACAGGATCTTACGAGCAGTACGTC. Its protein is CASRPTGSYEQYV.